The rows below give T cell receptor beta chains drawn from one sample of a study of blood T cell repertoires in COVID-19. Assay used: immunoSEQ multiplex PCR; TCRdb lists only in-frame clones, some missing. The table has roughly 200,000 clones, around four fifths seen once. The sequencing sample was made of peripheral blood. All receptors come from a woman aged 40 to 50 with COVID-19, enrolled during active disease. CDR3s include the opening cysteine and the closing phenylalanine or tryptophan. The order of the fields is CDR3 length, clone size, D gene, V gene, J gene, CDR3 DNA, CDR3 protein. The D gene is left open where the match is weak. The size field is filled for only some rows; it gives once, few, many or a size class.

>14|-|TRBD1|TRBV18|TRBJ2-1
TGTGCCAGCTCACCCTTGACAGGGAAGAATGAGCAGTTCTTC
CASSPLTGKNEQFF
>14|once|TRBD1|TRBV27|TRBJ1-2
TGTGCCAGCAGTTTTACGGGACAGGGCCCTGGCTACACCTTC
CASSFTGQGPGYTF
>13|-|-|TRBV24-1|TRBJ1-4
TGTGCCACCAGTGATTTCCCCGATGAAAAACTGTTTTTT
CATSDFPDEKLFF
>17|-|-|TRBV27|TRBJ2-1
TGTGCCAGCAGTTTAGCACCTCAGGGGAGCTCCTACAATGAGCAGTTCTTC
CASSLAPQGSSYNEQFF
>14|-|-|TRBV30|TRBJ1-4
TGTGCCTGGAGTGTCGGGGGGATCAGGGAAAAACTGTTTTTT
CAWSVGGIREKLFF
>11|-|TRBD1|TRBV6-1|TRBJ1-1
TGTGCCAGCAGTGAGACAGGGGGAGCTTTCTTT
CASSETGGAFF
>15|-|-|TRBV6-5|TRBJ2-1
TGTGCCAGCAGTTACTACACAGGGATCTACAATGAGCAGTTCTTC
CASSYYTGIYNEQFF
>17|-|TRBD2|TRBV7-6|TRBJ2-4
TGTGCCAGCAGCTTCCCTTCTGGGGCCCGGGGGGACGACATTCAGTACTTC
CASSFPSGARGDDIQYF
>14|-|TRBD1|TRBV18|TRBJ1-2
TGTGCCAGCTCACCTACAGGGGGCGGAGGTGGCTACACCTTC
CASSPTGGGGGYTF
>13|-|TRBD1|TRBV6-4|TRBJ1-2
TGTGCCGCCCAGGACAGGGGAAGATATGGCTACACCTTC
CAAQDRGRYGYTF
>14|-|-|TRBV6-5|TRBJ2-5
TGTGCCAGCAGGTACCGGGACTACCAAGAGACCCAGTACTTC
CASRYRDYQETQYF
>14|-|TRBD2|TRBV5-5|TRBJ2-5
TGTGCCAGCATTCCTAGCGGGGGAAAAGAGACCCAGTACTTC
CASIPSGGKETQYF
>14|-|-|TRBV7-9|TRBJ1-2
TGTGCCAGCAGCTTAACAGGAGCTAACTATGGCTACACCTTC
CASSLTGANYGYTF
>16|-|-|TRBV28|TRBJ2-4
TGTGCCAGCAGTTTTTTCCGAAGCGTCGCCAAAAACATTCAGTACTTC
CASSFFRSVAKNIQYF
>15|-|-|TRBV15|TRBJ2-7
TGTGCCACCAGCAGAGATCCAGGGTTTTCCTACGAGCAGTACTTC
CATSRDPGFSYEQYF
>14|-|-|TRBV3-1/TRBV3-2|TRBJ1-6
TGTGCCAGCAGCCCGTCGGGATCTAATTCACCCCTCCACTTT
CASSPSGSNSPLHF
>15|few|TRBD1|TRBV9|TRBJ1-1
TGTGCCAGCAGCTTTAACGGAGGGGGCTCCGCTGAAGCTTTCTTT
CASSFNGGGSAEAFF
>15|-|TRBD1|TRBV19|TRBJ1-2
TGTGCCAGTAGTATCTCGCGGGGGACAGGGACGAGCTCCACCTTC
CASSISRGTGTSSTF
>13|-|TRBD1|TRBV19|TRBJ2-1
TGTGCCAGTAACAGGGGAACCTACAATGAGCAGTTCTTC
CASNRGTYNEQFF
>16|-|TRBD2|TRBV7-8|TRBJ2-7
TGTGCCAGCAGCTCACTCGCGGGGGGAGGAACCTACGAGCAGTACTTC
CASSSLAGGGTYEQYF
>13|few|TRBD2|TRBV28|TRBJ2-5
TGTGCCAGCCAGGCGGGAGTAGTAGAGACCCAGTACTTC
CASQAGVVETQYF
>17|-|TRBD2|TRBV10-1|TRBJ2-1
TGCGCCAGCAGTGAGGGAGCGGGACTAGCGGTCTACAATGAGCAGTTCTTC
CASSEGAGLAVYNEQFF
>14|-|TRBD1|TRBV25-1|TRBJ1-1
TGTGCCAGCGATGGGGACAGTCAGAACACTGAAGCTTTCTTT
CASDGDSQNTEAFF
>14|-|TRBD1|TRBV6-5|TRBJ2-7
TGTGCCAGCGGCTTAACAGGGGATTTTTACGAGCAGTACTTC
CASGLTGDFYEQYF
>15|-|-|TRBV18|TRBJ1-5
TGTGCCAGCTCACCCCGGCCAGGGGACAATCAGCCCCAGCATTTT
CASSPRPGDNQPQHF
>15|-|-|TRBV5-8|TRBJ2-7
TGTGCCAGCAGCTTAGGCAGGGTCAGCTCCTACGAGCAGTACTTC
CASSLGRVSSYEQYF
>14|-|-|TRBV7-9|TRBJ1-5
TGTGCCAGCAGCGCCGACAGAAGTAATCAGCCCCAGCATTTT
CASSADRSNQPQHF
>18|many|TRBD1|TRBV11-2|TRBJ1-6
TGTGCCAGCAGCTGGACAGGGAGTAAAAGCTCCTATAATTCACCCCTCCACTTT
CASSWTGSKSSYNSPLHF
>16|-|TRBD1|TRBV28|TRBJ2-2
TGTGCCAGCCAGGACAGGGGGCGCCGGATCACCGGGGAGCTGTTTTTT
CASQDRGRRITGELFF
>15|once|TRBD2|TRBV5-8|TRBJ2-2
TGTGCCAGCAGCTTGGGGACTAGCGGGACCGGGGAGCTGTTTTTT
CASSLGTSGTGELFF
>15|-|-|TRBV19|TRBJ2-2
TGTGCCAGTAGTATGTCGGGAAGCCAGAACGGGGAGCTGTTTTTT
CASSMSGSQNGELFF
>16|-|-|TRBV15|TRBJ1-4
TGTGCCACCAGCAGAGATCGCGGGGCAACTAATGAAAAACTGTTTTTT
CATSRDRGATNEKLFF
>14|-|TRBD1|TRBV2|TRBJ2-3
TGTGCCAGCAGTTGGACAGGTTCCACAGATACGCAGTATTTT
CASSWTGSTDTQYF
>17|once|TRBD1|TRBV19|TRBJ1-2
TGTGCCAGTAGTATTGGGGGACAGGGAAGTAAGTCGGGAGGCTACACCTTC
CASSIGGQGSKSGGYTF
>13|-|-|TRBV10-2|TRBJ1-2
TGCGCCAGCAGAGAGGACACATGGCGAGGCTACACCTTC
CASREDTWRGYTF
>15|once|TRBD1|TRBV7-9|TRBJ1-5
TGTGCCAGCAGCCCCGGACAGGGGGCCAGTCCGCCCCAGCATTTT
CASSPGQGASPPQHF
>16|-|TRBD1|TRBV18|TRBJ1-3
TGTGCCAGCTCACCGGACAGGCTACATTCTGGAAACACCATATATTTT
CASSPDRLHSGNTIYF
>15|-|TRBD2|TRBV4-1|TRBJ2-7
TGCGCCAGCAGCCAAGGTAATAGCGGGGGCTACGAGCAGTACTTC
CASSQGNSGGYEQYF
>13|-|-|TRBV27|TRBJ1-1
TGTGCCAGCAGTACCTGGGGGGGGCGCGAAGCTTTCTTT
CASSTWGGREAFF
>14|-|TRBD1|TRBV5-6|TRBJ1-1
TGTGCCAGCAGCTTGAACAGGGGAAACACTGAAGCTTTCTTT
CASSLNRGNTEAFF
>15|once|TRBD1|TRBV18|TRBJ2-3
TGTGCCAGCTCACCCCGGGACAGGCTTGGAGATACGCAGTATTTT
CASSPRDRLGDTQYF
>16|few|-|TRBV7-9|TRBJ1-2
TGTGCCAGCAGCCCCCTTTGGACTGACCTTAACTATGGCTACACCTTC
CASSPLWTDLNYGYTF
>16|-|TRBD1|TRBV18|TRBJ1-3
TGTGCCAGCTCACCATTACAGGGGAACTCTGGAAACACCATATATTTT
CASSPLQGNSGNTIYF
>16|-|TRBD2|TRBV29-1|TRBJ2-1
TGCAGCGTTGAAGATCATCGGGGGGTCCCCTACAATGAGCAGTTCTTC
CSVEDHRGVPYNEQFF
>14|once|-|TRBV5-1|TRBJ2-2
TGCGCCAGCAAAGCGGCGGCGCAGGTCGGGGAGCTGTTTTTT
CASKAAAQVGELFF
>11|once|-|TRBV7-9|TRBJ2-3
TGTGCCAGCAGCCCAACAGATACGCAGTATTTT
CASSPTDTQYF